The next 10 T cell receptor beta chains were all read from a single sample in a study of blood T cell repertoires in COVID-19. The protocol was immunoSEQ multiplex PCR, while the TCRdb copy is restricted to in-frame clones and leaves out a portion. Among some 300,000 clones listed, more than 85% were seen once. Sequencing input: peripheral blood. These receptors were taken from a man in his 70s with acute or convalescent COVID-19.

The gene calls are TRBV5-5 and TRBJ1-2; 10 positions agree with TRBD1. The CDR3 is 16 residues long. J was trimmed by 0 bases and V by 0 bases; bases with no gene match: 2. From germline, CDR1 is SGHKS and CDR2 YYEKEE (reference sequence). CDR3 sequence reads: CASSLGQGASNYGYTF. In DNA, the CDR3 is TGTGCCAGCAGCTTGGGACAGGGGGCTTCTAACTATGGCTACACCTTC. The full variable domain, its missing parts supplied by reference TRBV5-5 and TRBJ1-2, is DAGVTQSPTHLIKTRGQQVTLRCSPISGHKSVSWYQQVLGQGPQFIFQYYEKEERGRGNFPDRFSARQFPNYSSELNVNALLLGDSALYLCASSLGQGASNYGYTFGSGTRLTVV.

This chain links TRBV9 with TRBJ2-7; 12 positions agree with TRBD2. This CDR3 is 15 amino acids long. V lost 3 bases, J lost 2 bases, and 3 bases stayed unmatched. CDR1 is SGDLS and CDR2 is YYNGEE in the germline V gene. This CDR3 is CASSGGLAGTYEQYF. CDR3 sequence (DNA): TGTGCCAGCAGCGGAGGACTAGCGGGGACCTACGAGCAGTACTTC.

The genes are TRBV30 and TRBJ1-2; D may be TRBD1 (6 bases). Germline lookup yields CDR1 GTSNPN and CDR2 SVGIG (reference sequence). The CDR3 loop spans 13 amino acids. V gave up 1 base and J gave up 4 bases, with 10 bases separating them. CDR3 in amino acids: CAWSEQGAYGYTF. The CDR3 nucleotides are TGTGCCTGGAGTGAACAGGGTGCCTATGGCTACACCTTC.

V usage is TRBV18 and J usage is TRBJ2-1, with D possibly being TRBD1 (6 bases). The germline V and J ends were trimmed by 6 bases and 8 bases, with 14 bases remaining between them. The CDR3 has 13 residues. The germline gives CDR1 KGHSH, CDR2 LQKENI. CDR3 sequence reads: CASSRTGIDEQFF. As DNA, the CDR3 is TGTGCCAGCTCCCGAACAGGGATCGATGAGCAGTTCTTC. The full variable domain, in which reference TRBV18 and TRBJ2-1 provide the parts outside the CDR3, is NAGVMQNPRHLVRRRGQEARLRCSPMKGHSHVYWYRQLPEEGLKFMVYLQKENIIDESGMPKERFSAEFPKEGPSILRIQQVVRGDSAAYFCASSRTGIDEQFFGPGTRLTVL.

The V gene is TRBV7-3, the J gene TRBJ2-1; 11 bases line up with TRBD2. The CDR3 covers 16 residues. With V trimmed by 2 bases and J by 6 bases, 6 bases remained unmatched. Germline CDR1 is SGHTA and CDR2 is FQGTGA. In DNA, the CDR3 is TGTGCCAGCAGCTTAGTAGGACTAGCGGGCACCAATGAGCAGTTCTTC. Its translation: CASSLVGLAGTNEQFF.

V usage is TRBV19 and J usage is TRBJ2-6; maybe TRBD2 (6 bases). Between the trimmed V and J ends, which lost 5 bases and 4 bases, there was a span of 21 bases. There are 18 residues in the CDR3. From germline, CDR1 is LNHDA and CDR2 SQIVND (reference sequence). For the CDR3, the DNA is TGTGCCAGTAGTCCAATTTTGACCGGAGGGACCGGGGCCAACGTCCTGACTTTC. Amino acids: CASSPILTGGTGANVLTF.

The CDR3 DNA follows: TGTGCCAGCAGTTTCAATGCCAGGGTGATTAGCACCGGGGAGCTGTTTTTT. This codes for CASSFNARVISTGELFF. The chain is built from TRBV28 and TRBJ2-2; D possibly corresponds to TRBD1 (5 bases). The V end lost 3 bases, the J end lost 4 bases, and 18 bases lay between the germline ends. The CDR3 consists of 17 residues. Germline V gene sequence: CDR1 MDHEN, CDR2 SYDVKM.

CDR3 protein: CASSLGSLLTGNTIYF. The CDR3 DNA reads TGTGCCAGCAGCTTAGGTAGCCTGTTGACTGGAAACACCATATATTTT. The chain uses TRBV7-2 and TRBJ1-3; D is uncertain. Germline loops: CDR1 SGHTA, CDR2 FQGNSA. This CDR3 spans 16 amino acids. Trimming cost V 1 base and J 2 bases, with 12 bases left between them.

The CDR3 spells CASSSGTAHNEQFF. DNA of the CDR3: TGTGCCAGCAGCTCCGGGACAGCACACAATGAGCAGTTCTTC. This chain connects TRBV5-4 to TRBJ2-1; TRBD1 aligns across 7 bases. CDR3 length equals 14 residues. Germline V gene lookup returns CDR1 SGHNT and CDR2 YYREEE (reference sequence). J gave up 5 bases and V 3 bases, and 5 bases lay outside the gene matches.

The J gene is TRBJ2-4, the V gene TRBV7-9; 7 nucleotides agree with TRBD1. Unmatched junction bases numbered 14, after V lost 5 bases and J lost 10 bases. Germline CDR1 reads SEHNR; CDR2 reads FQNEAQ (reference sequence). This CDR3 region has 15 residues. The CDR3 loop reads CASSPRTGRFPIQYF. The DNA for the CDR3 is TGTGCCAGCAGCCCCAGGACAGGTCGCTTCCCAATTCAGTACTTC.